One TCR beta chain is described in this entry. The CDR3 consists of 13 residues. Trimming left V 3 bases short and J 7 bases short, with 7 bases between. Germline assignment: CDR1 SGHTA and CDR2 FQGNSA. Method: immunoSEQ multiplex PCR; TCRdb's copy keeps in-frame clones and lacks some. The data contain about 220,000 clones, around nine tenths of them singletons. The sample originates from a study of blood T cell repertoires in COVID-19. Across the whole study: COVID-19 samples collected from the United States, Italy and Spain covered acute and convalescent phases. The cDNA or gDNA used as material had been derived from T cells, B-cell-depleted T cells, or PBMCs.

Sequences were obtained from PBMCs or T cells enriched from blood (not recorded which). The chain is built from TRBV7-2 and TRBJ1-6; D gene uncertain. The clonotype was recovered from a woman aged 45-59 years with acute COVID-19. CDR3 protein: CASSFAGNSPLHF. Here the CDR3 DNA reads TGTGCCAGCAGCTTCGCAGGCAATTCACCCCTCCACTTT.